This TCR beta chain was obtained from a study of OX40 agonist ivuxolimab in advanced cancers. Background for the entire study: The costimulatory receptor OX40 (CD134) was targeted by ivuxolimab, a fully human IgG2 agonistic monoclonal antibody. In the dose-escalation cohort, 70% to 85% of patients were male, and the mean age was about 55 years, with a range of about 20 to 90. Intravenous ivuxolimab was administered to patients every 2 weeks at six dose levels: 0.01, 0.1, 0.3, 1.5, 3 and 10 mg/kg. Prior anti-PD-1, anti-PD-L1 or anti-CTLA-4 therapy was permitted, and less than 45% of dose-escalation patients had received checkpoint inhibitors. Partial responses occurred in three dose-escalation patients: two with cutaneous melanoma and one with hepatocellular carcinoma. The paper describes the monotherapy dose-escalation part (N of about 52 patients) of the phase I trial of ivuxolimab. Peripheral TCRbeta sequencing aimed to test whether ivuxolimab altered TCR sequence diversity and caused clonal T-cell expansion. Of the 50 to 55 dose-escalation patients, hepatocellular carcinoma was present in approximately 20, melanoma in about 15, renal cell carcinoma in 9 and head and neck cancer in 9. The investigation overall reported the following: Low levels of normalized T-cell clonal expansion were also shown by some nonresponding patients. Antigen specificity was not determined for the clonally expanded peripheral T cells. On average, CD8+ T cells showed more expanded clones than CD4+ T cells after ivuxolimab. In partial responders in the 0.1-3.0 mg/kg groups, normalized peripheral clonal expansion was found to be among the lowest, especially among CD8+ T cells. At doses of 0.1 to 3.0 mg/kg, clonal expansion of both CD4+ and CD8+ T cells in blood was seen between baseline and week 6.

Patients with a history of autoimmune disease or receiving systemic immunosuppression were excluded from the trial. Peripheral blood for TCR sequencing was collected from all dose cohorts at baseline, on cycle 4 day 1, and on cycle 7 day 1. Samples were obtained from an open-label, multicenter, first-in-human phase I dose-escalation trial of ivuxolimab. Adults with locally advanced or metastatic melanoma, renal cell, hepatocellular, or head and neck squamous cell carcinoma were enrolled in the trial. Before TCR sequencing, CD4+ T cells and CD8+ T cells from peripheral blood were sorted into separate populations. On this clone: The antigen this receptor binds is unknown. Base quality data are lacking; no much larger clone is found one base away.

CDR3 length: 15 amino acids, cysteine to phenylalanine. Here the CDR3 DNA is all that survives: 45 bases in frame from base 1. The junction shows trimming of 6 bases on V and 2 bases on J, and the gene matches do not reach 10 bases of it. From the germline V gene, CDR1 is MNHEY and CDR2 is SVGAGI. Genomic DNA was isolated from the sorted cells so that the TCRbeta CDR3 region could be sequenced. The immunoSEQ Assay was used for sequencing of TCRbeta CDR3 regions. As stored in TCRdb, this immuneACCESS dataset retains in-frame rearrangements with V and J assigned. A fraction of the clones does not appear; measured against another copy, unresolved V genes explain less than half of the discrepancy, and the remainder lacks a known reason. For this sample there are roughly 12,000 clones; 80% to 85% appear just once. The ten biggest clones cover approximately 9% of the sample.

The sample consisted of CD4+ or CD8+ T cells sorted from blood, taken in a trial of the OX40 agonist ivuxolimab. The chain couples TRBV6-5 to TRBJ2-7; TRBD1 aligns with 7 central bases. This TCR derives from an adult with an advanced solid tumor such as melanoma, head and neck, liver or kidney cancer. The nucleotide sequence is TGTGCCAGCAGAACCTCCGGGACAGCCGCCTACGAGCAGTACTTC. The resulting protein is CASRTSGTAAYEQYF.